These 5 T cell receptor beta chains were all obtained from the same sample, sequenced in a study of blood T cell repertoires in COVID-19. TCRdb's table, derived via immunoSEQ multiplex PCR, lists solely in-frame clones and lacks some. The table shows around 170,000 clones, with roughly 86% occurring only once. The specimen sequenced was peripheral blood. These receptors originate from a man in his 60s with COVID-19, enrolled during active disease.

This clone was counted a few times. CDR3 protein: CASSQDGTGGQPQHF. CDR3 nucleotide sequence: TGTGCCAGCAGCCAAGATGGGACAGGGGGCCAGCCCCAGCATTTT. V is TRBV4-2 and J is TRBJ1-5; 12 positions match TRBD1. The CDR3 spans 15 residues. V shed 0 bases and J 7 bases; nucleotides not matched to a gene: 1. Germline V lookup: CDR1 LGHNA, CDR2 YNFKEQ.

This clone occurred once. The genes are TRBV6-5 and TRBJ2-1, with a tentative D call TRBD2 (6 bases). Trimming took 5 bases from V and 9 from J, leaving 17 bases between them. The CDR3 runs 14 residues. Germline-derived CDR1 and CDR2 are MNHEY and SVGAGI. This chain's CDR3 is CASSTYRDSIEQFF. DNA of the CDR3: TGTGCCAGCAGTACCTACCGGGACTCTATTGAGCAGTTCTTC.

CDR3 in DNA: TGTGCCAGCAGGCGGACAGGGGCGAACACCGGGGAGCTGTTTTTT. Translated: CASRRTGANTGELFF. The chain couples TRBV11-2 to TRBJ2-2, with 9 bases that match TRBD1. Looked up from germline, CDR1 is SGHAT and CDR2 is FQNNGV. Trimming at V came to 6 bases and at J to 0 bases, leaving 2 bases not matched to a gene. This CDR3 has 15 amino acids.

The CDR3 sequence: CASSRAGASREQYF. CDR3 sequence (DNA): TGTGCCAGCAGCCGCGCGGGGGCTTCTAGGGAGCAGTACTTC. V gene TRBV7-8 combines with J gene TRBJ2-7; a possible D gene is TRBD2 (7 bases). Germline V lookup: CDR1 SGHVS, CDR2 FQNEAQ. Between the trimmed V and J ends, which lost 5 bases and 7 bases, there was a span of 18 bases. The CDR3 is made up of 14 amino acids.

This clone was detected only a few times. The chain has TRBV19 and TRBJ1-2; a weak D match, TRBD1 (6 bases). V lost 4 bases and J lost 4, with 19 bases in between. CDR1 LNHDA and CDR2 SQIVND come from the germline V gene (reference sequence). CDR3 size: 16 residues. In DNA, the CDR3 is TGTGCCAGTAGTAAGACCCCACAGACAGGCCCCTATGGCTACACCTTC. Translation gives CASSKTPQTGPYGYTF.